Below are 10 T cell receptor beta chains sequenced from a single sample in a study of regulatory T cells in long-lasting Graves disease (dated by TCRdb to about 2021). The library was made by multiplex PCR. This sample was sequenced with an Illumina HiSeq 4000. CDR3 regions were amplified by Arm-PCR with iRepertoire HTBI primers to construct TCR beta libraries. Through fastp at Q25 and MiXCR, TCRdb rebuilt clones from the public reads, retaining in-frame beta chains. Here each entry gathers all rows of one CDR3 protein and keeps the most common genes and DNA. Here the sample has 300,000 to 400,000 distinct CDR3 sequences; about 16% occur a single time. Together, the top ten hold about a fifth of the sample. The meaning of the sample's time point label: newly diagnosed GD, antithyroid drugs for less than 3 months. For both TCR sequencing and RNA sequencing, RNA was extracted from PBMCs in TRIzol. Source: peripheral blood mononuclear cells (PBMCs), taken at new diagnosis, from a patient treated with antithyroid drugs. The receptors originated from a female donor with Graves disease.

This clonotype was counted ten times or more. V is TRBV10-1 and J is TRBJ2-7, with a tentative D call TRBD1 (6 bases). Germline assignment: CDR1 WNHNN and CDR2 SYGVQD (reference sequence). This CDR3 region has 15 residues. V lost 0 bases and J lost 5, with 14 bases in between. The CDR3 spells CASSESSSGVHEQYF. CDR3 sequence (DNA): TGCGCCAGCAGTGAGTCGAGTTCAGGGGTCCACGAGCAGTACTTC.

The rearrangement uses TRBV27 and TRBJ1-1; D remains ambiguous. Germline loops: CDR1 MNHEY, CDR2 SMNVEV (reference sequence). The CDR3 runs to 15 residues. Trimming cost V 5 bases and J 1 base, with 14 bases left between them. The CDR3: CASSPGLPENTEAFF. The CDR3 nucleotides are TGTGCCAGCAGTCCAGGACTTCCCGAGAACACTGAAGCTTTCTTT.

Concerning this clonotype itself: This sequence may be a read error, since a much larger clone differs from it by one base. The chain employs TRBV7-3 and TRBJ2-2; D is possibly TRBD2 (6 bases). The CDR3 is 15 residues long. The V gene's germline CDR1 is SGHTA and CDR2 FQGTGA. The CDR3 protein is CASSFLQLAAGQLFF. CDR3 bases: TGTGCCAGCAGCTTCCTGCAACTAGCAGCCGGGCAGCTGTTTTTT.

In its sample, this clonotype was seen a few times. CDR3 region: CASKGVSSYNSPLHF. The CDR3 DNA sequence: TGTGCCAGTAAAGGAGTCAGCTCCTATAATTCACCCCTCCACTTT. J is TRBJ1-6 and V is TRBV19; D uncertain. CDR1 and CDR2 from the germline V gene are LNHDA and SQIVND (reference sequence). This CDR3 has 15 amino acids. The V end was cut by 7 bases, the J end by 0 bases, with 10 bases between.

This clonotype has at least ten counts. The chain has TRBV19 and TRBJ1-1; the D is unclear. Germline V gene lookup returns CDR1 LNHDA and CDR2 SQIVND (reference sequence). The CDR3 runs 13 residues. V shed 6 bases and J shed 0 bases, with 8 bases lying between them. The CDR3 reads CASRWVMNTEAFF. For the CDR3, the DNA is TGTGCCAGTAGATGGGTGATGAACACTGAAGCTTTCTTT.

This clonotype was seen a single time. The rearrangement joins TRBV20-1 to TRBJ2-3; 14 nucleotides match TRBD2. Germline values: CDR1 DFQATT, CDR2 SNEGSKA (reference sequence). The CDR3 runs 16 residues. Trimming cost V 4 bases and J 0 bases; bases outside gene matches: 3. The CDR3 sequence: CSAKTSGGASTDTQYF. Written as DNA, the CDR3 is TGCAGTGCTAAGACTAGCGGGGGGGCGAGCACAGATACGCAGTATTTT.

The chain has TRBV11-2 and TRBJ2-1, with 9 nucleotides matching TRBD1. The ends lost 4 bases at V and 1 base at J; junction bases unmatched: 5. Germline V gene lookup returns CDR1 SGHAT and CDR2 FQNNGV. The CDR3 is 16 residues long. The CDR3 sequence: CASSSTGGLSYNEQFF. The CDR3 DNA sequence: TGTGCCAGCAGCTCGACAGGGGGGCTATCCTACAATGAGCAGTTCTTC.

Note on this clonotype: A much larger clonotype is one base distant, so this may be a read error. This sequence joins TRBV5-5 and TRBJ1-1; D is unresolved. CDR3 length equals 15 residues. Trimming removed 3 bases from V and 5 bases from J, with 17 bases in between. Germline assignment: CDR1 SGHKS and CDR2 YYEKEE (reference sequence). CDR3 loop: CASSSWAYSRTEAFF. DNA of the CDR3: TGTGCCAGCAGCTCATGGGCCTATTCTCGGACTGAAGCTTTCTTT.

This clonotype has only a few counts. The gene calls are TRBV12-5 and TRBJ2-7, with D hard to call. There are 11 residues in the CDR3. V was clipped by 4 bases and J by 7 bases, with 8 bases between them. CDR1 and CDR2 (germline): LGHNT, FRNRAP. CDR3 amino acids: CASGSNLEQYF. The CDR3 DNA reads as TGTGCTAGTGGTTCGAATTTGGAGCAGTACTTC.

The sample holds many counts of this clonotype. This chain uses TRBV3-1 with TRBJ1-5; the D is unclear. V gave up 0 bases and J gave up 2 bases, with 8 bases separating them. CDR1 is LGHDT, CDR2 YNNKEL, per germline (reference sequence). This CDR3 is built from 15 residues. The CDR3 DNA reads TGTGCCAGCAGCCAAGAACTGAATGGCAATCAGCCCCAGCATTTT. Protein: CASSQELNGNQPQHF.